Reported below is one T cell receptor beta chain. Its target is unknown. The time point denotes: baseline, week 1 (first vaccination visit). The treatment is: pre-vaccination baseline after standard-of-care therapy. New IDH1-mutant, ATRX-lost WHO grade 3 or 4 astrocytomas occurred in donors. The data are from a study of a mutant IDH1 vaccine in newly diagnosed glioma. The CDR3 runs to 15 residues. The J segment lost 5 bases and the V segment lost 5 bases, leaving 8 bases of the junction unmatched. Per the germline V gene, CDR1 is MNHEY and CDR2 is SVGAGI. General observations from the study: Patients showed vaccine-induced immune responses at a rate of 80% to 95%.

The repertoire was sequenced with immunoSEQ multiplex PCR; TCRdb's copy has only in-frame clones and lacks some. The sample lists 70,000 to 100,000 clones, over 70% occurring once. The source of this sequence is a man aged 35 to 55 with glioma. Some clones in this sample may be carry-over from other donors' samples. The chain couples TRBV6-5 to TRBJ1-2; 10 bases map to TRBD1. The starting material was PBMCs, obtained from a glioma patient treated with radiotherapy, temozolomide or both. The CDR3 nucleotides read TGTGCCAGCAGTCTTTCGACAGGGGGCGCATATGGCTACACCTTC. This gives the protein CASSLSTGGAYGYTF.